This is a list of T cell receptor beta chains from one sample in a study of T cell changes during pregnancy in multiple sclerosis. Here immunoSEQ multiplex PCR was the method, and the copy in TCRdb shows in-frame clones only, minus some. The sample contains some 51,000 clones, 90% to 95% of which appear only once. The specimen was CD8+ T cells from peripheral blood mononuclear cells, collected in the first trimester of pregnancy. The receptors shown here come from a female donor with multiple sclerosis, enrolled in a pregnancy study. The CDR3 runs from the conserved cysteine through the conserved F or W. Each record gives: clone size, V gene, J gene, D gene, CDR3 protein, CDR3 DNA. A D gene is named only where the DNA matches it firmly. Clone sizes are given selectively: once, few, many, or a class where the clone is expanded.

NA	TRBV7-9	TRBJ2-3	NA	CASSRRETSTDTQYF	TGTGCCAGCAGCCGTCGGGAGACTAGCACAGATACGCAGTATTTT
NA	TRBV7-9	TRBJ1-4	NA	CASHGTPSTNEKLFF	TGTGCCAGCCACGGGACACCTTCAACTAATGAAAAACTGTTTTTT
once	TRBV15	TRBJ2-1	NA	CATSRDVGTSNEQFF	TGTGCCACCAGCAGAGATGTTGGGACTTCCAATGAGCAGTTCTTC
NA	TRBV14	TRBJ2-7	NA	CASSQARQGRKAYEQYF	TGTGCCAGCAGCCAAGCTCGGCAAGGGAGAAAAGCCTACGAGCAGTACTTC
NA	TRBV28	TRBJ2-5	NA	CASSQSSDTQETQYF	TGTGCCAGCAGTCAATCCTCGGACACTCAAGAGACCCAGTACTTC
NA	TRBV4-2	TRBJ2-7	TRBD2	CASSQERNLWRTGGMSYEQYF	TGTGCCAGCAGCCAAGAACGTAACTTATGGCGGACGGGGGGGATGTCCTACGAGCAGTACTTC
NA	TRBV5-1	TRBJ1-6	TRBD1	CASSPLPGQGESLHF	TGCGCCAGCAGCCCGCTTCCGGGACAGGGGGAATCCCTCCACTTT
NA	TRBV7-9	TRBJ1-5	NA	CASSPPGGGQPQHF	TGTGCCAGCAGCCCACCCGGGGGGGGACAGCCCCAGCATTTT
few	TRBV27	TRBJ1-3	NA	CASSPPFGNTIYF	TGTGCCAGCAGTCCCCCCTTTGGAAACACCATATATTTT
NA	TRBV7-9	TRBJ1-2	NA	CASSLSGAYFDSGYTF	TGTGCCAGCAGCTTATCTGGGGCCTACTTTGACTCTGGCTACACCTTC
NA	TRBV5-1	TRBJ2-7	TRBD2	CASSFPGLAGANTANYEQYF	TGCGCCAGCAGCTTTCCGGGACTAGCGGGGGCAAACACCGCGAACTACGAGCAGTACTTC
medium-sized	TRBV7-9	TRBJ2-3	TRBD2	CASLAGETDTQYF	TGTGCCAGTCTAGCGGGAGAAACAGATACGCAGTATTTT
once	TRBV10-2	TRBJ2-1	TRBD1	CASSADRGYNEQFF	TGCGCCAGCAGTGCGGACAGGGGGTACAATGAGCAGTTCTTC
NA	TRBV30	TRBJ2-2	TRBD2	CAWSGLADTGELFF	TGTGCCTGGAGTGGACTAGCGGACACCGGGGAGCTGTTTTTT
few	TRBV7-9	TRBJ2-7	TRBD1	CASSPPGTGEPYEQYF	TGTGCCAGCAGCCCCCCAGGGACAGGGGAACCCTACGAGCAGTACTTC
NA	TRBV6-1	TRBJ2-7	TRBD2	CASSEERGAYEQYF	TGTGCCAGCAGTGAAGAGCGGGGGGCCTACGAGCAGTACTTC
NA	TRBV28	TRBJ2-4	TRBD2	CASSVPKRGAPSAKNIQYF	TGTGCCAGCAGTGTGCCCAAGCGGGGGGCCCCCTCAGCCAAAAACATTCAGTACTTC
NA	TRBV19	TRBJ1-3	NA	CASSSDTFSGNTIYF	TGTGCCAGTAGCTCAGACACGTTCTCTGGAAACACCATATATTTT
NA	TRBV5-4	TRBJ2-7	TRBD2	CASSFGLAGGQYEQYF	TGTGCCAGCAGCTTCGGACTAGCGGGGGGGCAATACGAGCAGTACTTC
NA	TRBV7-3	TRBJ2-7	TRBD2	CASSLAGGRAYEQYF	TGTGCCAGCAGCCTCGCGGGGGGGAGGGCCTACGAGCAGTACTTC
few	TRBV19	TRBJ2-2	TRBD2	CASSIGARGDYTGELFF	TGTGCCAGTAGTATTGGGGCGCGGGGGGACTACACCGGGGAGCTGTTTTTT
NA	TRBV7-9	TRBJ2-7	NA	CASSSAGPDAYEQYF	TGTGCCAGCAGCTCGGCGGGCCCCGACGCCTACGAGCAGTACTTC
once	TRBV27	TRBJ1-2	TRBD1	CASSLAGGIYGYTF	TGTGCCAGCAGTTTAGCAGGGGGAATATATGGCTACACCTTC
NA	TRBV4-1	TRBJ2-1	NA	CASSQGLPNEQFF	TGCGCCAGCAGCCAGGGACTCCCCAATGAGCAGTTCTTC
NA	TRBV19	TRBJ1-1	NA	CASSLALNTEAFF	TGTGCCAGTAGCTTAGCCTTGAACACTGAAGCTTTCTTT
NA	TRBV5-1	TRBJ1-1	TRBD1	CASSSQGALGMNTEAFF	TGCGCCAGCAGCTCCCAGGGGGCCCTGGGCATGAACACTGAAGCTTTCTTT
NA	TRBV11-2	TRBJ2-1	TRBD2	CASSTLAGGLHEQFF	TGTGCCAGCAGCACTCTAGCGGGAGGTCTCCATGAGCAGTTCTTC
NA	TRBV5-5	TRBJ2-7	TRBD1	CASSRDRVLEQYF	TGTGCCAGCAGCCGTGACAGGGTTTTAGAGCAGTACTTC
NA	TRBV6-1	TRBJ2-3	NA	CASSERGPVYTQYF	TGTGCCAGCAGTGAGCGGGGCCCAGTTTATACGCAGTATTTT
NA	TRBV28	TRBJ1-2	NA	CASSRQYTNYGYTF	TGTGCCAGCAGTCGACAGTATACTAACTATGGCTACACCTTC
NA	TRBV2	TRBJ1-5	NA	CASSDPVGNQPQHF	TGTGCCAGCAGTGATCCCGTCGGCAATCAGCCCCAGCATTTT
NA	TRBV12-5	TRBJ2-2	TRBD1	CASGFAGTGGEKTGELFF	TGTGCTAGTGGTTTCGCCGGGACAGGGGGCGAGAAAACCGGGGAGCTGTTTTTT
NA	TRBV5-4	TRBJ2-5	NA	CASSPAGETQYF	TGTGCCAGCAGCCCGGCAGGGGAGACCCAGTACTTC
NA	TRBV7-8	TRBJ2-1	NA	CASSQQRVPPPSEQFF	TGTGCCAGCAGCCAACAGAGGGTACCCCCCCCTAGTGAGCAGTTCTTC
NA	TRBV4-1	TRBJ2-1	NA	CASSHAMLLNEQFF	TGCGCCAGCAGCCACGCTATGCTTCTCAATGAGCAGTTCTTC
NA	TRBV10-3	TRBJ1-5	TRBD1	CAISEEATGWNQPQHF	TGTGCCATCAGTGAGGAAGCGACAGGGTGGAATCAGCCCCAGCATTTT
once	TRBV27	TRBJ2-3	TRBD2	CASSLKTSGSTDTQYF	TGTGCCAGCAGTCTCAAGACTAGCGGAAGCACAGATACGCAGTATTTT
NA	TRBV11-2	TRBJ1-3	NA	CASSSEGGRQGNTIYF	TGTGCCAGCAGCTCCGAGGGGGGGCGGCAAGGAAACACCATATATTTT
NA	TRBV27	TRBJ2-1	TRBD2	CASSTQSRGLAGVKSVNEQFF	TGTGCCAGCAGTACTCAGAGCAGGGGACTAGCGGGAGTAAAGTCCGTTAATGAGCAGTTCTTC
NA	TRBV30	TRBJ2-3	NA	CAWSWDSYTDTQYF	TGTGCCTGGAGTTGGGACTCATACACAGATACGCAGTATTTT